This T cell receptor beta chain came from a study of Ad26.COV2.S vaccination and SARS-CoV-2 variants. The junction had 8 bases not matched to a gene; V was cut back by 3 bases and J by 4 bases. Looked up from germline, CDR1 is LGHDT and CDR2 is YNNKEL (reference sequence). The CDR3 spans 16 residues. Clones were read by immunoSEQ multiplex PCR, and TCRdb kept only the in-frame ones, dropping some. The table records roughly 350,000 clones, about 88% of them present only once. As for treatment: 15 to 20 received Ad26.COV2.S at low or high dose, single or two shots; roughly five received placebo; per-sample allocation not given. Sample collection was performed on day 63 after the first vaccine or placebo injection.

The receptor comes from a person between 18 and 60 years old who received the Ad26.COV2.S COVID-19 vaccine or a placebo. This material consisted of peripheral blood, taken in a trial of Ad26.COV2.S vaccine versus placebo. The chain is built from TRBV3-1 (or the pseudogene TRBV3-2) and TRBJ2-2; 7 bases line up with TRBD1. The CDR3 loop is CASSHVQGKITGELFF. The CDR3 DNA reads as TGTGCCAGCAGCCACGTACAGGGGAAAATCACCGGGGAGCTGTTTTTT.